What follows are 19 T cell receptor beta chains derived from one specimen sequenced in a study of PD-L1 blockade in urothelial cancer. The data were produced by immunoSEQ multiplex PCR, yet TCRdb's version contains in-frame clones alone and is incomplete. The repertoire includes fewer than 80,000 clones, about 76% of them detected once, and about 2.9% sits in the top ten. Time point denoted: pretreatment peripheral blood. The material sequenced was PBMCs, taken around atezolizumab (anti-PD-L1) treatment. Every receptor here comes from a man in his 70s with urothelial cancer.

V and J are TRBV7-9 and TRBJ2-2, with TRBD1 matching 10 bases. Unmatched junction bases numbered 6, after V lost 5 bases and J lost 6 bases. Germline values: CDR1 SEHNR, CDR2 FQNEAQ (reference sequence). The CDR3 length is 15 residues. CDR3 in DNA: TGTGCCAGCAGCACCGACAGGGGGCTCGCCGGGGAGCTGTTTTTT. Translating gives CASSTDRGLAGELFF.

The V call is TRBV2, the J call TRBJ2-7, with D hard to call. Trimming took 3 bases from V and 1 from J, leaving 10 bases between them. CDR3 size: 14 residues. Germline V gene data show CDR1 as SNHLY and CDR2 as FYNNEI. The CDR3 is CASSDRVLSYEQYF. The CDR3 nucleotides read TGTGCCAGCAGTGACCGGGTCCTTTCCTACGAGCAGTACTTC.

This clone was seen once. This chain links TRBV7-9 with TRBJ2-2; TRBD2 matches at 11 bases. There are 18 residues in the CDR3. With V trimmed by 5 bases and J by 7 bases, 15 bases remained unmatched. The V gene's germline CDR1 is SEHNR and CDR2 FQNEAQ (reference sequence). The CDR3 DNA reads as TGTGCCAGCAGCCCAATTCGAGGACTAGCGGGTTCGGGCGGGGAGCTGTTTTTT. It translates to CASSPIRGLAGSGGELFF.

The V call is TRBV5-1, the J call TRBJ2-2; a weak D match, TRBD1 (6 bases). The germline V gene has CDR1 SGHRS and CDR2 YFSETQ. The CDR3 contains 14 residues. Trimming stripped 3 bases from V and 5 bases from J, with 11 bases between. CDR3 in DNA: TGCGCCAGCAGCTGGAGACAGGAAACCGGGGAGCTGTTTTTT. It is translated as CASSWRQETGELFF. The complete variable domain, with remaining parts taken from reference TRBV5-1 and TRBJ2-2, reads KAGVTQTPRYLIKTRGQQVTLSCSPISGHRSVSWYQQTPGQGLQFLFEYFSETQRNKGNFPGRFSGRQFSNSRSEMNVSTLELGDSALYLCASSWRQETGELFFGEGSRLTVL.

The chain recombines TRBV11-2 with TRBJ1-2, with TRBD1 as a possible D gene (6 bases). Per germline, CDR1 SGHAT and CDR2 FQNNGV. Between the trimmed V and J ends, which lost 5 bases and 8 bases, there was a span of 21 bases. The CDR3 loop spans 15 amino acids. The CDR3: CASSPSTDSVSGYTF. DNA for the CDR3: TGTGCCAGCAGCCCCTCCACGGACAGTGTTTCGGGCTACACCTTC.

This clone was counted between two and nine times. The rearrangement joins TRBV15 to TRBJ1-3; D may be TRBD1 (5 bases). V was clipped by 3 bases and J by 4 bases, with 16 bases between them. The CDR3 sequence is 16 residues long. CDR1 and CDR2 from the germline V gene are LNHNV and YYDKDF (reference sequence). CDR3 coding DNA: TGTGCCACCAGCAGGGAACCTAGGGGCCTGGGAAACACCATATATTTT. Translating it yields CATSREPRGLGNTIYF.

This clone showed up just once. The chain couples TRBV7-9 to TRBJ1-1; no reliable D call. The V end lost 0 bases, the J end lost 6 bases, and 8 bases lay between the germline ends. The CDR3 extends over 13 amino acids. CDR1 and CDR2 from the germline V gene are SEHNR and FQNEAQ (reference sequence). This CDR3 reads CASSLAPGAEAFF. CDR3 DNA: TGTGCCAGCAGCTTAGCGCCCGGGGCTGAAGCTTTCTTT.

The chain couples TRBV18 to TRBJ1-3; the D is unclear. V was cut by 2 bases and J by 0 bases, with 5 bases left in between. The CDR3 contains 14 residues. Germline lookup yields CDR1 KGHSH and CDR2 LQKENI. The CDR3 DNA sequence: TGTGCCAGCTCACCAAGAGCCTCTGGAAACACCATATATTTT. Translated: CASSPRASGNTIYF.

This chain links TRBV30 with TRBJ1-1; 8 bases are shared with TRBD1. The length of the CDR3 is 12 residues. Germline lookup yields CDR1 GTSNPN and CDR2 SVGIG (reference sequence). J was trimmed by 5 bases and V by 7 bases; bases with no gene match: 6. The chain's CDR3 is CALSRGRTEAFF. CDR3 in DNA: TGTGCCTTGAGCAGGGGGCGGACTGAAGCTTTCTTT.

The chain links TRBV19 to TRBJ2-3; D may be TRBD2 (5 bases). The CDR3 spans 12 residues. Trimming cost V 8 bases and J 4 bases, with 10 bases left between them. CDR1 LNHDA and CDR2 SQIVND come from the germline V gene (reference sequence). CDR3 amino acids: CASRGNADTQYF. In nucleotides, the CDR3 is TGTGCCAGTCGAGGGAACGCAGATACGCAGTATTTT.

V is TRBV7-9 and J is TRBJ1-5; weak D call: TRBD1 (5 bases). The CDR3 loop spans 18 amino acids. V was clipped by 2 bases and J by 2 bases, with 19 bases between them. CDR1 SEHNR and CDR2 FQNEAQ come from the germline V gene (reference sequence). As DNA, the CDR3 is TGTGCCAGCAGCTTATCTCGGGGAGGGGAGTTCGGCAATCAGCCCCAGCATTTT. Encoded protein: CASSLSRGGEFGNQPQHF.

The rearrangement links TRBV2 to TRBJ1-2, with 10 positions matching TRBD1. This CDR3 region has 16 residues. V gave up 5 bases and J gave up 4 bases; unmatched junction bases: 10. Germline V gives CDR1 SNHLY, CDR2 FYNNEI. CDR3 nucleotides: TGTGCCAGCAGTCAAAGGACAGGGGGTGCCCTCTATGGCTACACCTTC. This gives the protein CASSQRTGGALYGYTF. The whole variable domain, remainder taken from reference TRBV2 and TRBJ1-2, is EPEVTQTPSHQVTQMGQEVILRCVPISNHLYFYWYRQILGQKVEFLVSFYNNEISEKSEIFDDQFSVERPDGSNFTLKIRSTKLEDSAMYFCASSQRTGGALYGYTFGSGTRLTVV.

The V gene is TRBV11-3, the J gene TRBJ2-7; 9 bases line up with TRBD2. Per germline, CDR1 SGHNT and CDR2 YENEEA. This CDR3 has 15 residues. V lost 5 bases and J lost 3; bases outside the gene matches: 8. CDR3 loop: CASSQGLAGIYEQYF. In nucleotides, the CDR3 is TGTGCCAGCAGCCAAGGGCTAGCGGGAATCTACGAGCAGTACTTC. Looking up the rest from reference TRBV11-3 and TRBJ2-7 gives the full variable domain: EAGVVQSPRYKIIEKKQPVAFWCNPISGHNTLYWYLQNLGQGPELLIRYENEEAVDDSQLPKDRFSAERLKGVDSTLKIQPAELGDSAVYLCASSQGLAGIYEQYFGPGTRLTVT.

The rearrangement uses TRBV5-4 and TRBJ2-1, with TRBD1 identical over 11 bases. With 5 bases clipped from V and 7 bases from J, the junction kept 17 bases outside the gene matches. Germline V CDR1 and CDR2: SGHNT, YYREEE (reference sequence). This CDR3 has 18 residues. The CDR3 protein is CASRTGGVGQGARNEQFF. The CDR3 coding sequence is TGTGCCAGCAGAACTGGGGGGGTCGGACAGGGGGCGCGGAATGAGCAGTTCTTC.

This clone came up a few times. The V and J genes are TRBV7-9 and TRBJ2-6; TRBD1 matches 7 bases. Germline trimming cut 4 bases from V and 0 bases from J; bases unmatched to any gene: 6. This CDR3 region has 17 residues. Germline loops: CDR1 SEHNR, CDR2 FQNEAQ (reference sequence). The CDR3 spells CASSSEGAASGANVLTF. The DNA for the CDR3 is TGTGCCAGCAGCTCCGAGGGGGCGGCCTCTGGGGCCAACGTCCTGACTTTC.

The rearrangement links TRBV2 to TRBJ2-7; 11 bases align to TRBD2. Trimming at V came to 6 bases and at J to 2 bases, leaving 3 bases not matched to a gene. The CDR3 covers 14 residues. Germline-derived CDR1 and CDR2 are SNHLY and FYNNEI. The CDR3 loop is CASRLLAGAYEQYF. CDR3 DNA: TGTGCCAGCAGGTTACTAGCGGGAGCCTACGAGCAGTACTTC.

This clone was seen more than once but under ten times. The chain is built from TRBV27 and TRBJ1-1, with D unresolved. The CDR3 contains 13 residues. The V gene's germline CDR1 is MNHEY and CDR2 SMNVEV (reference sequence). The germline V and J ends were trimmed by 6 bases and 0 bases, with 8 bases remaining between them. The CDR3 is CASSYRMNTEAFF. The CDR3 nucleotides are TGTGCCAGCAGCTACCGCATGAACACTGAAGCTTTCTTT.

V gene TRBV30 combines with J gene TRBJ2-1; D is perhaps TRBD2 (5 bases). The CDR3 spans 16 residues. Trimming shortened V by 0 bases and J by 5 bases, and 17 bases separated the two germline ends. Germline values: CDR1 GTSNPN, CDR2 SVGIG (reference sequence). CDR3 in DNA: TGTGCCTGGAGTGTGATGATGGTAGCGCTAGACAATGAGCAGTTCTTC. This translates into CAWSVMMVALDNEQFF. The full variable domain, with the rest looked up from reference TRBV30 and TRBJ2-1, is SQTIHQWPATLVQPVGSPLSLECTVEGTSNPNLYWYRQAAGRGLQLLFYSVGIGQISSEVPQNLSASRPQDRQFILSSKKLLLSDSGFYLCAWSVMMVALDNEQFFGPGTRLTVL.

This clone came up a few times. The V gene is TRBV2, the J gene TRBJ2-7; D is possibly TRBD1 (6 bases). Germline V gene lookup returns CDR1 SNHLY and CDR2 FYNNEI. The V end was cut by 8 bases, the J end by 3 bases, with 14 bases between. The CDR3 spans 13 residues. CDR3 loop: CASGGDLVYEQYF. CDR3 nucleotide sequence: TGTGCCAGCGGGGGCGACCTCGTCTACGAGCAGTACTTC.